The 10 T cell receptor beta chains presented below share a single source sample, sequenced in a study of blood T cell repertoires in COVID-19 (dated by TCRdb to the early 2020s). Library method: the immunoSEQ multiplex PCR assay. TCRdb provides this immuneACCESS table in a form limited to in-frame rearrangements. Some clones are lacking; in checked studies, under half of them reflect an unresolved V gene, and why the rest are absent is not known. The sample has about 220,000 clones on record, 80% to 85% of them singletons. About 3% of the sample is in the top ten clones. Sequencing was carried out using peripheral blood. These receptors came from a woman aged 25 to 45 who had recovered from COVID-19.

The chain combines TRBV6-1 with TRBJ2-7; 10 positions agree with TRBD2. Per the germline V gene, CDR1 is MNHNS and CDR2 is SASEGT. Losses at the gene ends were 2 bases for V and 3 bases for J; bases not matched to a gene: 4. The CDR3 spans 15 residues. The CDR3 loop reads CASSELGLAVYEQYF. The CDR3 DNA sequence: TGTGCCAGCAGTGAACTTGGACTAGCGGTCTACGAGCAGTACTTC.

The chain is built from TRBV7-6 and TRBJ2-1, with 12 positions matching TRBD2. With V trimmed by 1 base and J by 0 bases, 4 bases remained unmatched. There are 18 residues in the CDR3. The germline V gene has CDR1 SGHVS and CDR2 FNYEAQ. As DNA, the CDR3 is TGTGCCAGCAGCTTAGTCCTAGCGGGAGGGCGCTCCTACAATGAGCAGTTCTTC. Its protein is CASSLVLAGGRSYNEQFF.

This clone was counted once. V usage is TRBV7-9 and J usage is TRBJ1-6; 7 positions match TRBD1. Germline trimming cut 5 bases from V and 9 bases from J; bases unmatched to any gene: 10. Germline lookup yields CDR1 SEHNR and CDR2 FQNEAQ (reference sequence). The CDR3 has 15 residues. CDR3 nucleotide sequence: TGTGCCAGCAGCCCAACAGGGGCCGGAGGTTCACCCCTCCACTTT. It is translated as CASSPTGAGGSPLHF.

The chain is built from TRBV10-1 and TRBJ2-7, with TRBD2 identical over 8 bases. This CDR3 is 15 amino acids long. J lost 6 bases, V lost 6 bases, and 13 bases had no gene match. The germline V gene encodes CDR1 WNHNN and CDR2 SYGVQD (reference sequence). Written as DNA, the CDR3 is TGCGCCAGCAGCCACGCCAAAAGCGGGAGTGGCGAGCAGTACTTC. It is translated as CASSHAKSGSGEQYF.

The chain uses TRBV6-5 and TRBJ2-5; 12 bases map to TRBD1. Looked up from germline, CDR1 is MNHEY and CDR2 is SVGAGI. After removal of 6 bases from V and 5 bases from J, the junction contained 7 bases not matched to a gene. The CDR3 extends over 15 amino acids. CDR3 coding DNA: TGTGCCAGCAGCAAGGGGACAGGGGGCTTCGAGACCCAGTACTTC. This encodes CASSKGTGGFETQYF.

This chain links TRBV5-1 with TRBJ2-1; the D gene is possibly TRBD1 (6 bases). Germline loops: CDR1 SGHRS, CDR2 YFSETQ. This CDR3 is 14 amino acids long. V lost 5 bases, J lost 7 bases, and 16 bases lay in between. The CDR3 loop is CASRGADWGNEQFF. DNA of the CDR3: TGCGCCAGCAGGGGGGCGGACTGGGGAAATGAGCAGTTCTTC.

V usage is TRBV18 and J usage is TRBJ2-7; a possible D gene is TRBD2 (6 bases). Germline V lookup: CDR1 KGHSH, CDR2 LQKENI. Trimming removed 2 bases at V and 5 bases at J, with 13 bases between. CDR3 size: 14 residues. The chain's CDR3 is CASSPGQGGNEQYF. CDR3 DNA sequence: TGTGCCAGCTCACCAGGGCAGGGAGGCAACGAGCAGTACTTC.

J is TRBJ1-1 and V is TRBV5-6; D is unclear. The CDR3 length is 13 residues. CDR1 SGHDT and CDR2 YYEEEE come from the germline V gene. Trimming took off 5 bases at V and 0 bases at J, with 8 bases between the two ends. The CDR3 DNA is TGTGCCAGCAGTTTTCCATTGAACACTGAAGCTTTCTTT. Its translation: CASSFPLNTEAFF.

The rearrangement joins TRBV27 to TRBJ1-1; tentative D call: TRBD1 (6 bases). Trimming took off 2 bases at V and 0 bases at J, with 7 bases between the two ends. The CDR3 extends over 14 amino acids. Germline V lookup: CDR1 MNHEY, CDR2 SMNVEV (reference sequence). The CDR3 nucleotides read TGTGCCAGCAGTTTAGGGGGCCTGAACACTGAAGCTTTCTTT. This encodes CASSLGGLNTEAFF.

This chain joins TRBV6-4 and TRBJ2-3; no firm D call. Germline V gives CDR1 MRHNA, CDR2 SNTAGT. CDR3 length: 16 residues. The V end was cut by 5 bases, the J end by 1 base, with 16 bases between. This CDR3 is CASSPTPAEGTDTQYF. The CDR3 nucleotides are TGTGCCAGCAGTCCAACGCCTGCTGAGGGCACAGATACGCAGTATTTT.